The rows below give T cell receptor beta chains drawn from one sample of a study of OX40 agonist ivuxolimab in advanced cancers. Repertoires were generated with immunoSEQ multiplex PCR, while TCRdb's copy carries only in-frame clones and drops some. Of 65,000 to 85,000 clones in the sample, around 87% were seen once. The sequences come from CD4+ or CD8+ T cells sorted from blood, collected in a trial of the OX40 agonist ivuxolimab. These receptors originate from an adult with an advanced solid tumor such as melanoma, head and neck, liver or kidney cancer. Both conserved end residues are part of each CDR3. The D gene is left open where the match is weak. Clone size is shown for a subset of rows, as once, few, many or a class of expanded clone.

>NA|TRBJ1-1|TRBD1|TRBV29-1
TGCAGCGTTACGGGACAGGGGGACGGTGAAGCTTTCTTT
CSVTGQGDGEAFF
>NA|TRBJ1-4|TRBD1|TRBV7-9
TGTGCCAGCAGTTCGACAGGGAGTAGCGGAAAACTGTTTTTT
CASSSTGSSGKLFF
>NA|TRBJ2-5|NA|TRBV11-2
TGTGCCAGCAGCTCTCACAGGGGAGGCGGTGAGACCCAGTACTTC
CASSSHRGGGETQYF
>NA|TRBJ1-1|NA|TRBV10-3
TGTGCCATCAGTGTTGAGGGTTCGAACACTGAAGCTTTCTTT
CAISVEGSNTEAFF
>NA|TRBJ1-2|TRBD1|TRBV10-2
TGCGCCAGCAGGAAGCAGGGGGCGGATGGCTACACCTTC
CASRKQGADGYTF
>NA|TRBJ1-2|NA|TRBV7-2
TGTGCCAGCAGCTTAGTTGTGGAATCTAACTATGGCTACACCTTC
CASSLVVESNYGYTF
>NA|TRBJ2-2|NA|TRBV9
TGTGCCAGCAGCAAAAACAGGGATACCGGGGAGCTGTTTTTT
CASSKNRDTGELFF
>NA|TRBJ1-1|NA|TRBV9
TGTGCCAGCAGCGTAGCTGGGGGAGGGGACACTGAAGCTTTCTTT
CASSVAGGGDTEAFF
>NA|TRBJ1-4|TRBD1|TRBV25-1
TGTGCCAGCAGTGGTATCAGGGGGGGTAATGAAAAACTGTTTTTT
CASSGIRGGNEKLFF
>NA|TRBJ2-3|NA|TRBV9
TGTGCCAGCAGCGTAGGAGGGGGGTTCACAGATACGCAGTATTTT
CASSVGGGFTDTQYF
>NA|TRBJ2-7|NA|TRBV11-2
TGTGCCAGCAGCTCCCGGGGTCCAGGGGCCTACGAGCAGTACTTC
CASSSRGPGAYEQYF
>NA|TRBJ2-1|NA|TRBV19
TGTGCCAGTAGTGAAGGGACAGCGGGCAATGAGCAGTTCTTC
CASSEGTAGNEQFF
>NA|TRBJ2-6|NA|TRBV21-1
TGTGCCAGCACCAGCATTTGGACCTTCACGGCCAACGTCCTGACTTTC
CASTSIWTFTANVLTF
>NA|TRBJ2-2|NA|TRBV5-1
TGCGCCAGCAGCTCCCGTGAAGGCTCCAACACCGGGGAGCTGTTTTTT
CASSSREGSNTGELFF
>NA|TRBJ2-1|NA|TRBV4-3
TGCGCCAGCAGCCAAGATAATGGGGGGGGGCATTTGGGCGATGAGCAGTTCTTC
CASSQDNGGGHLGDEQFF
>NA|TRBJ2-3|TRBD2|TRBV10-3
TGTGCCATCAGTGAGCCTTCGGGGCTAGCGGGGGGAACCACAGATACGCAGTATTTT
CAISEPSGLAGGTTDTQYF
>NA|TRBJ2-1|NA|TRBV10-3
TGTGCCGTCTCGCAGACCTACAATGAGCAGTTCTTC
CAVSQTYNEQFF
>NA|TRBJ1-2|NA|TRBV5-6
TGTGCCAGCAGCTTGCCCCGGGGCCATGGCTACACCTTC
CASSLPRGHGYTF
>NA|TRBJ1-2|TRBD1|TRBV28
TGTGCCAGCAGTTTATCTTTACCGGGGAACAGGGGGCGCCGGGGCTACACCTTC
CASSLSLPGNRGRRGYTF
>NA|TRBJ1-6|TRBD1|TRBV30
TGTGCCTGGATCGAGGGGAGGGGGCTCTATAATTCACCCCTCCACTTT
CAWIEGRGLYNSPLHF
>once|TRBJ2-1|NA|TRBV6-1
TGTGCCAGCAGGGACTTGACTGGGGGGAATGAGCAGTTCTTC
CASRDLTGGNEQFF
>once|TRBJ1-1|TRBD1|TRBV6-1
TGTGCCAGCAGTCCCCAGGGGGCAAATACTGAAGCTTTCTTT
CASSPQGANTEAFF
>NA|TRBJ2-7|TRBD1|TRBV6-5
TGTGCCAGCAGTCACTCCGGGACAGGAGAGCAGTACTTC
CASSHSGTGEQYF
>NA|TRBJ2-7|TRBD1|TRBV19
TGTGCCAGTAGCACCAAAGGGGACAGTCCACGTAACTCCTACGAGCAGTACTTC
CASSTKGDSPRNSYEQYF
>NA|TRBJ2-5|NA|TRBV7-6
TGTGCCAGCAGCTTCGGACAGCAAGAGACCCAGTACTTC
CASSFGQQETQYF
>once|TRBJ2-2|TRBD2|TRBV4-3
TGCGCCAGCAGCCAAGATGCGGGGGGACCGAACACCGGGGAGCTGTTTTTT
CASSQDAGGPNTGELFF
>NA|TRBJ1-4|TRBD1|TRBV18
TGTGCCAGCTCACCAAGTGGACAGGGTGGAAAACTGTTTTTT
CASSPSGQGGKLFF
>NA|TRBJ1-1|NA|TRBV11-2
TGTGCCAGCAGCTTAACGGGGGTGGGAAACACTGAAGCTTTCTTT
CASSLTGVGNTEAFF
>NA|TRBJ1-4|NA|TRBV6-6
TGTGCCAGCAGGGGCAATGAAAAACTGTTTTTT
CASRGNEKLFF
>NA|TRBJ1-6|NA|TRBV15
TGTGCCACCAGCAGGACAGGAAATCTCGATAATTCACCCCTCCACTTT
CATSRTGNLDNSPLHF
>NA|TRBJ2-3|NA|TRBV7-9
TGTGCCAGCAGCTTATGGTCAGAACGCACAGATACGCAGTATTTT
CASSLWSERTDTQYF
>NA|TRBJ1-6|NA|TRBV10-3
TGTGCCTACAGGCAGGTAAATTCACCCCTCCACTTT
CAYRQVNSPLHF
>few|TRBJ1-1|NA|TRBV6-5
TGTGCCAGCAGTTACTCGCCAGGGACTGAAGCTTTCTTT
CASSYSPGTEAFF
>NA|TRBJ1-3|TRBD1|TRBV6-1
TGTGCCAGCAGTGAAGTGGGACAGGGTAGAAATGCCATATATTTT
CASSEVGQGRNAIYF
>few|TRBJ1-6|TRBD1|TRBV9
TGTGCCAGCAGCGAACAGGGGGCTGGTTCACCCCTCCACTTT
CASSEQGAGSPLHF
>NA|TRBJ1-3|NA|TRBV4-3
TGCGCCAGCAGCCAAGAGATATCCGCTTCTGGAAACACCATATATTTT
CASSQEISASGNTIYF
>NA|TRBJ2-1|TRBD2|TRBV29-1
TGCAGCGTTCGCGGGACTAGCGGTATGAATGAGCAGTTCTTC
CSVRGTSGMNEQFF
>NA|TRBJ2-4|NA|TRBV2
TGTGCCAGCAGGATGGACCTCCTAGCCAAAAACATTCAGTACTTC
CASRMDLLAKNIQYF
>NA|TRBJ1-1|TRBD1|TRBV7-2
TGTGCCAGCAGCCCCTCGATTGGACAGGGGACCACTGAAGCTTTCTTT
CASSPSIGQGTTEAFF
>NA|TRBJ1-4|TRBD1|TRBV30
TGTGCCTGGAGTCACGACAGGGGCTATGAAAAACTGTTTTTT
CAWSHDRGYEKLFF
>NA|TRBJ2-2|TRBD1|TRBV5-1
TGCGCCAGCAGCTTGTCGACAGGGCCCACCGGGGAGCTGTTTTTT
CASSLSTGPTGELFF
>NA|TRBJ2-3|TRBD2|TRBV19
TGTGCCAGTAGTAATTTAGCGGGGGTCACAGATACGCAGTATTTT
CASSNLAGVTDTQYF
>few|TRBJ1-2|TRBD1|TRBV18
TGTGCCAGCTCACTTAACCCCGGGACAGGGGGGGACTATGGCTACACCTTC
CASSLNPGTGGDYGYTF
>few|TRBJ1-2|NA|TRBV28
TGTGCCAGCATTGGCGTTCAGGGCTATGGCTACACCTTC
CASIGVQGYGYTF
>NA|TRBJ2-5|NA|TRBV5-1
TGCGCCAGCAGCTCAATCCCCGAGGAGACCCAGTACTTC
CASSSIPEETQYF